The 11 T cell receptor beta chains given below trace back to one sample, sequenced in a study of response to subunit inactivated influenza vaccine. TCRdb independently ran MiXCR on the RT-PCR reads; one entry per CDR3 protein. The sample contains fewer than 250,000 distinct CDR3 sequences, 14% of which appear only once. The specimen was CD8+ T cells sorted from PBMCs, collected 5 days after vaccination. These receptors were collected from a man aged 50 or older who received an inactivated influenza vaccine.

This clonotype appeared a few times. This chain uses TRBV7-9 with TRBJ2-1, with 10 bases that match TRBD2. The germline V gene has CDR1 SEHNR and CDR2 FQNEAQ (reference sequence). This CDR3 region has 13 residues. V shed 7 bases and J 8 bases; nucleotides not matched to a gene: 5. CDR3 bases: TGTGCCAGCATCTCAGGACTAGCGGATGAGCAGTTCTTC. Protein sequence: CASISGLADEQFF.

This clonotype was counted at least ten times. The gene calls are TRBV7-8 and TRBJ2-1; 10 positions agree with TRBD2. Germline loops: CDR1 SGHVS, CDR2 FQNEAQ. The V and J ends lost 5 bases and 0 bases, in that order; junction bases with no gene match: 7. This CDR3 has 17 amino acids. CDR3 nucleotide sequence: TGTGCCAGCAGCCATCACCCTAGCGGGAGCTCCTACAATGAGCAGTTCTTC. It specifies CASSHHPSGSSYNEQFF.

This clonotype occurred a few times. This chain uses TRBV14 with TRBJ2-2; 9 bases are a match to TRBD1. CDR3 length: 17 residues. CDR1 and CDR2 from the germline V gene are SGHDN and FVKESK. After removal of 0 bases from V and 5 bases from J, the junction contained 7 bases not matched to a gene. Written as DNA, the CDR3 is TGTGCCAGCAGCCAAGATCTGGGACAGGGAATTACCGGGGAGCTGTTTTTT. This codes for CASSQDLGQGITGELFF.

V gene TRBV12-3 or TRBV12-4 combines with J gene TRBJ1-3, with D maybe TRBD1 (5 bases). This CDR3 is 14 amino acids long. V was cut by 3 bases and J by 3 bases, with 9 bases left in between. The CDR3 loop reads CASSFSGGGNTIYF. In DNA, the CDR3 is TGTGCCAGCAGTTTTTCCGGGGGTGGAAACACCATATATTTT.

The sample holds a few counts of this clonotype. V is TRBV5-5 and J is TRBJ2-3; D is uncertain. CDR3 size: 15 residues. Trimming removed 5 bases at V and 0 bases at J, with 13 bases between. Germline-derived CDR1 and CDR2 are SGHKS and YYEKEE (reference sequence). The CDR3 protein is CASSYTRSSTDTQYF. The CDR3 region has the DNA TGTGCCAGCAGTTATACCAGGAGTAGCACAGATACGCAGTATTTT. Looking up the rest from reference TRBV5-5 and TRBJ2-3 gives the full variable domain: DAGVTQSPTHLIKTRGQQVTLRCSPISGHKSVSWYQQVLGQGPQFIFQYYEKEERGRGNFPDRFSARQFPNYSSELNVNALLLGDSALYLCASSYTRSSTDTQYFGPGTRLTVL.

Sample share makes this clonotype medium-sized. J is TRBJ2-2 and V is TRBV9; 7 bases align to TRBD2. Germline CDR1 SGDLS, CDR2 YYNGEE. With 2 bases clipped from V and 7 bases from J, the junction kept 5 bases outside the gene matches. The CDR3 covers 14 residues. Here the CDR3 reads CASSVGLDGGELFF. CDR3 DNA sequence: TGTGCCAGCAGCGTTGGACTAGACGGCGGGGAGCTGTTTTTT.

The chain combines TRBV29-1 with TRBJ2-1, with TRBD2 as a possible D gene (5 bases). This CDR3 has 15 amino acids. V lost 2 bases and J 0 bases, leaving 11 bases between the germline ends. Germline V gives CDR1 SQVTM, CDR2 ANQGSEA. The CDR3 DNA follows: TGCAGCGTTGAAATGGTAGGGAGCTCCTACAATGAGCAGTTCTTC. This sequence encodes CSVEMVGSSYNEQFF.

This clonotype has more than one count but fewer than ten. V and J are TRBV4-2 and TRBJ2-5, with D possibly matching TRBD1 (6 bases). CDR1 is LGHNA, CDR2 YNFKEQ, per germline. The CDR3 covers 15 residues. V dropped 0 bases and J dropped 4 bases, with 12 bases sitting between them. The CDR3 DNA reads TGTGCCAGCAGCCAAGAAACAGGGTCGGGAGAGACCCAGTACTTC. It yields the protein CASSQETGSGETQYF.

There are a few counts of this clonotype. The chain is built from TRBV20-1 and TRBJ2-1, with 10 bases matching TRBD2. V gave up 6 bases and J gave up 1 base; unmatched junction bases: 9. Germline V gene lookup returns CDR1 DFQATT and CDR2 SNEGSKA (reference sequence). This CDR3 is 16 amino acids long. The CDR3: CSATGTSVSSYNEQFF. The CDR3 DNA reads TGCAGTGCCACCGGGACTAGCGTTTCATCCTACAATGAGCAGTTCTTC.

The rearrangement joins TRBV9 to TRBJ2-2; D possibly matches TRBD1 or TRBD2 (6 bases each). The V end was cut by 3 bases, the J end by 0 bases, with 12 bases between. CDR3 size: 16 residues. Germline lookup yields CDR1 SGDLS and CDR2 YYNGEE. The CDR3 loop is CASSGTGGANTGELFF. The CDR3 coding sequence is TGTGCCAGCAGCGGAACCGGGGGCGCGAACACCGGGGAGCTGTTTTTT.

This clonotype was detected a few times. The chain employs TRBV20-1 and TRBJ1-3, with D hard to call. Germline CDR1 is DFQATT and CDR2 is SNEGSKA (reference sequence). Deletions cut 3 bases from V and 4 bases from J, with 22 bases between. The CDR3 is made up of 17 amino acids. The CDR3 DNA reads TGCAGTGCTAGGGCCGGAAGAGATTTTATATCGGGAAACACCATATATTTT. Protein sequence: CSARAGRDFISGNTIYF.